This T cell receptor beta chain emerged from a study of beta chain features in type 1 diabetes. Study-wide points: VDJ junctions from type 1 diabetes patients carried fewer insertions and larger deletions. Patients with Type 1 diabetes showed moderately but significantly shorter TCRB CDR3s in all four CD4+ subsets.

What was sequenced were expressed TCRB transcripts, since all of the isolated RNA had been reverse transcribed. Assay used: immunoSEQ multiplex PCR; TCRdb lists only in-frame clones, some missing. The repertoire has tens of thousands of clones, about 60% of them found once; the top ten carry 0.29%. A remark on this clone: The antigen is not known.

This TCR was recovered from a woman in her 30s with type 1 diabetes. Sequencing was done on a sample of stem cell memory CD4+ T cells from blood.

The CDR3, as DNA: TGCGCCAGCAGTGAGGGGACCACTGGAGGGTTCAATGAGCAGTTCTTC. Translation: CASSEGTTGGFNEQFF. The chain is built from TRBV10-1 and TRBJ2-1; D is perhaps TRBD2 (6 bases). The germline V gene has CDR1 WNHNN and CDR2 SYGVQD (reference sequence). The V gene lost 2 bases and the J gene lost 6 bases, with 17 bases spanning the gap. CDR3 length equals 16 residues.